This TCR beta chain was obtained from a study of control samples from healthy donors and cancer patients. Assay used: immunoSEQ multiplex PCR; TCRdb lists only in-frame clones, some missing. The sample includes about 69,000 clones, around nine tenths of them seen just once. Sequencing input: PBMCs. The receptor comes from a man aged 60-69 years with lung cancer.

CDR3 in amino acids: CASSQDGGTKNIQYF. The CDR3 coding sequence is TGCGCCAGCAGCCAAGACGGGGGCACCAAAAACATTCAGTACTTC. The gene calls are TRBV4-1 and TRBJ2-4; possibly TRBD1 or TRBD2 for D (6 bases each). Germline lookup yields CDR1 MGHRA and CDR2 YSYEKL. The CDR3 has 15 residues. The germline V and J ends were trimmed by 0 bases and 2 bases, with 8 bases remaining between them.